Described below is a single T cell receptor beta chain sequence and its context. Antigen: not known. The junction shows a germline mismatch at one end, possibly a read error. The sample carries other DNA sequences with the same CDR3. The sample belongs to a study of radiation and T cells in renal cell carcinoma. At the level of the study: Nephrectomy followed 15 Gy stereotactic body radiation by 4 weeks. The study's findings and limits: In blood, top tumor clones expanded by 2 weeks, shrinking by 4. Pretreatment tumor biopsies were lacking, so baseline clonotypes are unknown.

The time point was: baseline pretreatment blood. The treatment denotes: 15 Gy SBRT to primary tumor, nephrectomy 4 weeks later. Germline-derived CDR1 and CDR2 are MGHDK and SYGVNS. This CDR3 has 12 residues. Data came from immunoSEQ multiplex PCR; TCRdb stores just in-frame clones and leaves some out. The sample has 130,000 to 150,000 clones, 70% to 90% seen once. Sequences were derived from blood, sampled from a patient whose treatment included radiotherapy and nephrectomy. The origin of this receptor is a woman between 50 and 59 years old with renal cell carcinoma. The V call is TRBV25-1, the J call TRBJ2-7; D unclear. In DNA, the CDR3 is TGTGCCAGTAGTGAATTTATCTACGAGCAGTACTTC. It is translated as CASSEFIYEQYF.